Following are 7 T cell receptor beta chains from one sample sequenced in a study of blood T cell repertoires in COVID-19. The data were produced by immunoSEQ multiplex PCR, yet TCRdb's version contains in-frame clones alone and is incomplete. The sample shows about 83,000 clones, around 80% of them seen only once. Material for sequencing was peripheral blood. The receptors originated from an elderly woman with active or convalescent COVID-19.

This clone was observed a few times. CDR3 bases: TGTGCCAGCAGCCAAGGCCGCGTGAACAGCCAAGAGACCCAGTACTTC. Its protein product is CASSQGRVNSQETQYF. The rearrangement joins TRBV4-2 to TRBJ2-5; no firm D call. V lost 1 base, J lost 1 base, and 13 bases lay in between. CDR1 is LGHNA, CDR2 YNFKEQ, per germline. The CDR3 runs to 16 residues.

This chain joins TRBV5-8 and TRBJ1-4; 9 nucleotides agree with TRBD1. The ends lost 4 bases at V and 8 bases at J; junction bases unmatched: 6. The germline V gene encodes CDR1 SGHTS and CDR2 YDEGEE. CDR3 length: 14 amino acids. In DNA, the CDR3 is TGTGCCAGCAGCCTCATGGGACAGGGAGAAAAACTGTTTTTT. Encoded protein: CASSLMGQGEKLFF.

This clone was observed once. V usage is TRBV29-1 and J usage is TRBJ2-1; 8 positions agree with TRBD2. The CDR3 extends over 14 amino acids. Germline loops: CDR1 SQVTM, CDR2 ANQGSEA. V shed 6 bases, J shed 4 bases, and the junction held 8 bases outside the gene matches. The CDR3 DNA is TGCAGCGTCGATACTAGCGGATTGTACAATGAGCAGTTCTTC. Protein sequence: CSVDTSGLYNEQFF.

The chain links TRBV11-3 to TRBJ2-3; 11 bases map to TRBD2. From germline, CDR1 is SGHNT and CDR2 YENEEA. V lost 3 bases and J lost 4; bases outside the gene matches: 9. This CDR3 comprises 17 residues. The DNA of the CDR3 is TGTGCCAGCAGCTTGGGATCAGGACTAGCGGGCTCAGATACGCAGTATTTT. The encoded protein is CASSLGSGLAGSDTQYF.

CDR3 sequence (DNA): TGCGCCAGCAGCTTGATCGGGAACACTGAAGCTTTCTTT. Residues: CASSLIGNTEAFF. This sequence joins TRBV5-1 and TRBJ1-1; no firm D call. This CDR3 is built from 13 residues. Germline V gene sequence: CDR1 SGHRS, CDR2 YFSETQ. The ends were cut back, 1 base at V and 1 base at J, with 5 bases in the middle.

V is TRBV3-1 (or the pseudogene TRBV3-2) and J is TRBJ1-1; TRBD1 aligns across 10 bases. The CDR3 runs 18 residues. CDR1 and CDR2 from the germline V gene are LGHDT and YNNKEL (reference sequence). J lost 4 bases, V lost 2 bases, and 13 bases had no gene match. CDR3 region: CASSQLTGGVRTCTEAFF. The CDR3 nucleotides are TGTGCCAGCAGCCAACTGACAGGGGGCGTTCGGACGTGCACTGAAGCTTTCTTT.

V usage is TRBV20-1 and J usage is TRBJ1-1; 7 bases are shared with TRBD1. The ends lost 3 bases at V and 1 base at J; junction bases unmatched: 5. The CDR3 loop spans 14 amino acids. Germline V gene lookup returns CDR1 DFQATT and CDR2 SNEGSKA (reference sequence). CDR3 sequence (DNA): TGCAGTGCTAGTAGGGGGCAGCCGAACACTGAAGCTTTCTTT. Translation: CSASRGQPNTEAFF.